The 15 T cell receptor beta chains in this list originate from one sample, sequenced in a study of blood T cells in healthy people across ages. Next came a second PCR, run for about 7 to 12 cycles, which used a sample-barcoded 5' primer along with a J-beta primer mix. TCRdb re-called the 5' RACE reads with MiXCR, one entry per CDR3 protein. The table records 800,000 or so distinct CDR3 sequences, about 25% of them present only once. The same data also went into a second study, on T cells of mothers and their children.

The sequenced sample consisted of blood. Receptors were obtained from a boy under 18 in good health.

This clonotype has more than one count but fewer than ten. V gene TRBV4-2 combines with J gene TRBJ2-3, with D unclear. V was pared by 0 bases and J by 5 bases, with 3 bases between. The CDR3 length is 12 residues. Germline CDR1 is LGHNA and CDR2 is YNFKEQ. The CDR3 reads CASSQDLDTQYF. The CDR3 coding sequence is TGTGCCAGCAGCCAAGATTTAGATACGCAGTATTTT.

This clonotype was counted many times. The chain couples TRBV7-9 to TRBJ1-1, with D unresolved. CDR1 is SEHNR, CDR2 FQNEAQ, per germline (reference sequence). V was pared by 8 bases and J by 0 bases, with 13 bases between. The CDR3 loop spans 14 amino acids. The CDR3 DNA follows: TGTGCCAGCTCACTGGCCGGAGTGAACACTGAAGCTTTCTTT. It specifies CASSLAGVNTEAFF.

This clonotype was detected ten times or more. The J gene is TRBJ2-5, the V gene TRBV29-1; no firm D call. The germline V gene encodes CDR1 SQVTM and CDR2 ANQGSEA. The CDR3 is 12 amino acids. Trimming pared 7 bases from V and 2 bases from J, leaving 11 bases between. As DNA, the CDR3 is TGCAGCGCCTCCCGGGCGCAAGAGACCCAGTACTTC. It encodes CSASRAQETQYF.

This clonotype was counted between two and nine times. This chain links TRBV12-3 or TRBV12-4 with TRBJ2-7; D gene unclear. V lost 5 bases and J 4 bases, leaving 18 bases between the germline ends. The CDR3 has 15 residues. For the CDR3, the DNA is TGTGCCAGCAGTCTCCTTGGTCTGACGACTTACGAGCAGTACTTC. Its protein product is CASSLLGLTTYEQYF.

In DNA, the CDR3 is TGCAGTGCTAGAGACCGGAAAGGGGGGATCTGGGAGCAGTACTTC. Translating gives CSARDRKGGIWEQYF. The V gene is TRBV20-1, the J gene TRBJ2-7; either TRBD1 or TRBD2 may supply D (6 bases each). The V gene's germline CDR1 is DFQATT and CDR2 SNEGSKA (reference sequence). Trimming cost V 0 bases and J 7 bases, with 19 bases left between them. The CDR3 extends over 15 amino acids.

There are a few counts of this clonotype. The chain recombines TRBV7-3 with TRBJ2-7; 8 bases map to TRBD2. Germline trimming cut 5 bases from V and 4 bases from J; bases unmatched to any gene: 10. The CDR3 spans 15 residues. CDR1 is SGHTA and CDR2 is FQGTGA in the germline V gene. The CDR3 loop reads CASSPGSGRSYEQYF. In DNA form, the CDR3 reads TGTGCCAGCAGCCCGGGGAGCGGGAGATCATACGAGCAGTACTTC.

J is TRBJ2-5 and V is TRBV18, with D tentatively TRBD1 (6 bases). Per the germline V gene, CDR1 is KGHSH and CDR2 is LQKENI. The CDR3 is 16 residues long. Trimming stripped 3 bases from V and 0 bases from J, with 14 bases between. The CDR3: CASSPGQNTDQETQYF. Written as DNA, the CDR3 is TGTGCCAGCTCACCCGGACAGAATACAGACCAAGAGACCCAGTACTTC.

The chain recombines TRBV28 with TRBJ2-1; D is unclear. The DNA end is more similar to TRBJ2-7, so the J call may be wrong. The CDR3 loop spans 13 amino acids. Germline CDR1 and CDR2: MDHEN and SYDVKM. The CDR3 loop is CASSLTLIYEQYF. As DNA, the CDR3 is TGTGCCAGCAGTTTAACCCTAATCTACGAGCAGTACTTC.

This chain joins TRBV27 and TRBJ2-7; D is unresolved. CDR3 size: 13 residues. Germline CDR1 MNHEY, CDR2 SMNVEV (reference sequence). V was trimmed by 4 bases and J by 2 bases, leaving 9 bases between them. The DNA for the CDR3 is TGTGCCAGCAGTTCCCCACTTACCTACGAGCAGTACTTC. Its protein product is CASSSPLTYEQYF.

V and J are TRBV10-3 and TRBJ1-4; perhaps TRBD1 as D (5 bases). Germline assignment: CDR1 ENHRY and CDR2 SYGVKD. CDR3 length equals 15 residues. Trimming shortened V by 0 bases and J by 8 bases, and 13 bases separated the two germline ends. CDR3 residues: CAISESGRDGEKLFF. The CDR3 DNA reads TGTGCCATCAGTGAGTCCGGCAGGGATGGAGAAAAACTGTTTTTT.

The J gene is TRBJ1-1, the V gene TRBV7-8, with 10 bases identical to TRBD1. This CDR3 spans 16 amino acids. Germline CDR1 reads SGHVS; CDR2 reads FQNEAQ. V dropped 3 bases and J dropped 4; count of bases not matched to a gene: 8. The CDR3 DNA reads TGTGCCAGCAGCTTTCCGGGACAGGGGATCGGCACTGAAGCTTTCTTT. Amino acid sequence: CASSFPGQGIGTEAFF.

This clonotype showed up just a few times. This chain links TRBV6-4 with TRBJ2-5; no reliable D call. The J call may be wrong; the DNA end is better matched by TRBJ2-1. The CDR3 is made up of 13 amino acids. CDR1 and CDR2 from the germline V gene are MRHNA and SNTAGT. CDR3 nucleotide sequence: TGTGCCAGCAGTGACTCGTTCCACAATGAGCAGTTCTTC. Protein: CASSDSFHNEQFF.

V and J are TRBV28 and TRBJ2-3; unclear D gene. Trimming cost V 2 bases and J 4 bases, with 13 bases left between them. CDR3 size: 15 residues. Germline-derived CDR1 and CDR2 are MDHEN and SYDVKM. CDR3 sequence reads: CASSLGTVASDTQYF. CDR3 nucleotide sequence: TGTGCCAGCAGTTTAGGTACGGTAGCATCAGATACGCAGTATTTT.

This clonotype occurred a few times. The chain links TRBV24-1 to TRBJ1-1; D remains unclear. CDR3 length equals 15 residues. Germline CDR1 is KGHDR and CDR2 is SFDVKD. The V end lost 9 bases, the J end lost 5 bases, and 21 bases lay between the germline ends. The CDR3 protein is CATSKIGSKRTEAFF. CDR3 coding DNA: TGTGCCACCTCCAAGATTGGGTCTAAGAGGACTGAAGCTTTCTTT.

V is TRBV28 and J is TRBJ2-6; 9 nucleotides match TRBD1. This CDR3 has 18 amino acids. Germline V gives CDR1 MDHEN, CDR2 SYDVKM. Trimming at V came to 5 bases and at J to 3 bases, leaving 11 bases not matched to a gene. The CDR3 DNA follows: TGTGCCAGCAGTATCCTAACAGGGGGCTCCTTTGGGGCCAACGTCCTGACTTTC. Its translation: CASSILTGGSFGANVLTF.